These 23 T cell receptor beta chains came from one sample sequenced in a study of T cells expressing NK-cell markers. TCRdb re-called the 5' RACE reads and gives one entry per CDR3 protein, without DNA. Listed are 200,000 to 300,000 distinct CDR3 sequences; 0.3% to 0.45% falls within the top ten. The sample taken for sequencing was blood T cells: a sorted CD56 or NKG2C T cell subset, CD4+ or CD8+ T cells, or bulk PBMC T cells (not recorded which). The receptors here all came from a young man in good health.

The V and J genes are TRBV29-1 and TRBJ1-1. From germline, CDR1 is SQVTM and CDR2 ANQGSEA. The CDR3 runs 12 residues. The CDR3 loop reads CSVLGLGTEAFF.

The chain uses TRBV2 and TRBJ2-5; without DNA, the TCRdb call of TRBD2 cannot be checked. Looked up from germline, CDR1 is SNHLY and CDR2 is FYNNEI. The CDR3 runs 13 residues. CDR3 in amino acids: CASSAGTRETQYF.

This rearrangement joins TRBV5-5 to TRBJ2-3; TCRdb's D call of TRBD2 is untestable without DNA. CDR3 length equals 15 residues. Germline V gene data show CDR1 as SGHKS and CDR2 as YYEKEE (reference sequence). This CDR3 is CASSLETNPGDTQYF.

V usage is TRBV6-5 and J usage is TRBJ2-3; the D call from TCRdb, TRBD2, cannot be confirmed without DNA. The CDR3 runs to 15 residues. Per the germline V gene, CDR1 is MNHEY and CDR2 is SVGAGI. The CDR3: CASSYGGKFTDTQYF.

The J gene is TRBJ1-5, the V gene TRBV12-3 or TRBV12-4; TCRdb's D call, TRBD1, is unchecked because there is no DNA. The CDR3 totals 13 residues. The CDR3 sequence: CATSQGFSQPQHF.

This rearrangement joins TRBV5-6 to TRBJ2-3; there is no DNA to check the TCRdb D call of TRBD2. Germline assignment: CDR1 SGHDT and CDR2 YYEEEE. The CDR3 runs to 12 residues. CDR3 amino acids: CASSRSGRAQYF.

The chain is built from TRBV29-1 and TRBJ2-4; absent DNA, TCRdb's TRBD2 call cannot be checked. The germline gives CDR1 SQVTM, CDR2 ANQGSEA. There are 19 residues in the CDR3. The CDR3 sequence is CSVREGLQGSVAAKNIQYF.

The rearrangement uses TRBV27 and TRBJ2-7; TCRdb selects TRBD1, and the lack of DNA leaves this call unchecked. Germline V gene data show CDR1 as MNHEY and CDR2 as SMNVEV (reference sequence). The length of the CDR3 is 15 residues. This CDR3 reads CASSSDSRSLNEQYF.

J is TRBJ1-4 and V is TRBV12-3 or TRBV12-4. This CDR3 is built from 14 residues. CDR3 in amino acids: CASGPGGKNEKLFF.

CDR3 residues: CASSHLGAGNQPQHF. V usage is TRBV6-5 and J usage is TRBJ1-5; TCRdb indicates TRBD1, and absent DNA this call remains unverified. The CDR3 contains 15 residues. The germline gives CDR1 MNHEY, CDR2 SVGAGI.

V is TRBV12-3 or TRBV12-4 and J is TRBJ1-2; the D call of TRBD1 rests on TCRdb alone, since no DNA is present to check it. The CDR3 sequence is 14 residues long. The CDR3 region is CASSPTGQVWGYTF.

The chain is built from TRBV6-1 and TRBJ1-5; TCRdb proposes TRBD1, but this gene call is untestable without DNA. Germline V gene sequence: CDR1 MNHNS, CDR2 SASEGT. This CDR3 region has 14 residues. This CDR3 is CASSAYRDYQPQHF.

The V and J genes are TRBV20-1 and TRBJ2-3; the D call of TRBD1 rests on TCRdb alone, since no DNA is present to check it. The CDR3 is 14 residues long. Germline CDR1 is DFQATT and CDR2 is SNEGSKA (reference sequence). The CDR3 loop is CSARITGSGDTQYF.

This chain connects TRBV12-3 or TRBV12-4 to TRBJ1-2. This CDR3 is built from 14 residues. The CDR3 loop reads CASSLGPANYGYTF.

CDR3 amino acids: CASSQEGRAGNTIYF. The rearrangement links TRBV4-3 to TRBJ1-3; as DNA is missing, the TRBD1 call by TCRdb cannot be tested. The CDR3 is 15 residues long. The germline V gene has CDR1 LGHNA and CDR2 YSLEER.

The chain has TRBV11-2 and TRBJ2-1; the TRBD1 assignment by TCRdb is unverifiable without DNA. Germline V gives CDR1 SGHAT, CDR2 FQNNGV. This CDR3 is built from 14 residues. CDR3 amino acids: CASSLSTGPSREFF.

The V gene is TRBV7-9, the J gene TRBJ2-1. Germline CDR1 is SEHNR and CDR2 is FQNEAQ (reference sequence). The CDR3 is made up of 14 amino acids. The CDR3 reads CASSPTTQYNEQFF.

This sequence joins TRBV3-1 and TRBJ2-2; TCRdb lists TRBD1, though no DNA is available to test this call. This CDR3 region has 15 residues. The germline CDR1 and CDR2 sequences are LGHDT and YNNKEL (reference sequence). The CDR3 is CASSQGAGGIGELFF.

The rearrangement joins TRBV2 to TRBJ2-1; with no DNA, the TCRdb D assignment of TRBD1 cannot be verified. CDR3 size: 13 residues. CDR1 and CDR2 from the germline V gene are SNHLY and FYNNEI. The chain's CDR3 is CASSADMGNEQFF.

The CDR3 loop is CASRYYTGELFF. The genes are TRBV6-1 and TRBJ2-2. Germline V gives CDR1 MNHNS, CDR2 SASEGT. This CDR3 comprises 12 residues.

V gene TRBV29-1 combines with J gene TRBJ1-1. The V gene's germline CDR1 is SQVTM and CDR2 ANQGSEA. The CDR3 length is 14 residues. CDR3 sequence reads: CSVRGPSMNTEAFF. The complete variable domain, with remaining parts taken from reference TRBV29-1 and TRBJ1-1, reads SAVISQKPSRDICQRGTSLTIQCQVDSQVTMMFWYRQQPGQSLTLIATANQGSEATYESGFVIDKFPISRPNLTFSTLTVSNMSPEDSSIYLCSVRGPSMNTEAFFGQGTRLTVV.

The chain carries TRBV12-3 or TRBV12-4 and TRBJ2-1; lacking DNA, the TRBD1 call made by TCRdb goes unchecked. The CDR3 covers 15 residues. This CDR3 reads CASSFDQTGYNEQFF.

This sequence joins TRBV6-5 and TRBJ2-1; TCRdb selects TRBD2, and the lack of DNA leaves this call unchecked. The CDR3 is made up of 16 amino acids. Looked up from germline, CDR1 is MNHEY and CDR2 is SVGAGI. The CDR3 spells CASSYGAGGPSNEQFF.